This T cell receptor (beta chain) was sequenced for a study of cytotoxic CD8 clonotypes in ibrutinib-treated CLL. Overall study: Enrolment comprised eleven to twelve relapsed/refractory and more than 14 treatment-naive patients; approximately 18 were IGHV unmutated. Study-level findings and limits: Timing of sampling differed between sustained-remission and progressing patients. Increased clonality at ibrutinib response gave way to a return toward baseline at progression.

V shed 4 bases and J shed 2 bases, with 17 bases lying between them. Germline CDR1 is SEHNR and CDR2 is FQNEAQ (reference sequence). CDR3 size: 17 residues. The repertoire was sequenced with immunoSEQ multiplex PCR; TCRdb's copy has only in-frame clones and lacks some. Of 110,000 to 150,000 clones listed, around 80% are singletons. With respect to this clone: Its antigen is unidentified.

This specimen consisted of PBMCs, obtained after 12 months of ibrutinib treatment. The TCR sequence derives from a human donor with chronic lymphocytic leukemia. V gene TRBV7-9 combines with J gene TRBJ2-2; D is perhaps TRBD1 (7 bases). The CDR3 region has the DNA TGTGCCAGCAGCTGGCCCCAGGGGGGCGGTAACACCGGGGAGCTGTTTTTT. It codes for CASSWPQGGGNTGELFF.